This T cell receptor (beta chain) was found in a study of shared clonotypes between healthy human individuals. An even split of each subset's genomic DNA across several immunoSEQ plates was performed. Here immunoSEQ multiplex PCR was the method, and the copy in TCRdb shows in-frame clones only, minus some. Of fewer than 700,000 clones detected, around three quarters appear once; the ten largest clones hold 9.5% to 15%. The germline gives CDR1 SQVTM, CDR2 ANQGSEA. The CDR3 has 16 amino acids. V lost 0 bases, J lost 1 base, and 16 bases lay in between. Sequencing input: PBMCs. This TCR was recovered from a woman aged 40 to 50 in good health. Some clones in this sample may be carry-over from other donors' samples. The chain has TRBV29-1 and TRBJ2-7; maybe TRBD1 (5 bases). This CDR3 reads CSVEEPSTDGSYEQYF. The DNA for the CDR3 is TGCAGCGTTGAAGAGCCCTCGACAGACGGATCCTACGAGCAGTACTTC.